This entry concerns a single T cell receptor beta chain. The data originate from a study of identical twins. From germline, CDR1 is DFQATT and CDR2 SNEGSKA (reference sequence). V gave up 8 bases and J gave up 5 bases; unmatched junction bases: 16. The CDR3 loop spans 15 amino acids. TCRdb reanalysed the 5' RACE reads using MiXCR and keeps one entry per CDR3 protein. The sample consists of roughly 720,000 distinct CDR3 sequences, over 15% of them appearing once. These data were likewise used in another study, on T cells expressing NK-cell markers. From that second work: These clonotypes additionally ranked first within the CD3+CD56-NKG2C+ fraction of a few donors.

The chain combines TRBV20-1 with TRBJ2-5, with 8 bases identical to TRBD2. Sequencing used PBMCs. The receptor was derived from a woman younger than 30 in good health. CDR3 sequence: CSLTSVVDGRETQYF. CDR3 nucleotide sequence: TGCAGTTTGACTAGCGTGGTGGATGGGCGGGAGACCCAGTACTTC.